One sample yielded the 9 T cell receptor beta chains listed below, sequenced in a study of T cell responses to AZD1222 COVID-19 vaccine. Measured with immunoSEQ multiplex PCR; TCRdb has only the in-frame clones, and not every one. Among about 100,000 clones listed, approximately 90% were seen once. Sequencing was performed on peripheral blood, taken on day 0 of AZD1222 vaccination. The receptor set was obtained from an adult in good health.

This clone was observed a single time. The chain couples TRBV10-1 to TRBJ2-1, with no clear D. With 7 bases removed from V and 8 bases from J, the gap between germline ends came to 18 bases. The CDR3 extends over 14 amino acids. Looked up from germline, CDR1 is WNHNN and CDR2 is SYGVQD (reference sequence). The CDR3 loop is CASTQMGGKDEQFF. The CDR3 bases are TGCGCCAGCACTCAAATGGGTGGCAAGGATGAGCAGTTCTTC.

The chain links TRBV5-6 to TRBJ1-3, with unresolved D. This CDR3 has 15 residues. The germline gives CDR1 SGHDT, CDR2 YYEEEE. V was shortened by 0 bases and J by 0 bases, with 7 bases between the two germline ends. The CDR3 loop is CASSLGWGSGNTIYF. The CDR3 DNA reads as TGTGCCAGCAGCTTGGGTTGGGGCTCTGGAAACACCATATATTTT.

The chain employs TRBV28 and TRBJ1-2, with 7 bases identical to TRBD1. CDR1 and CDR2 (germline): MDHEN, SYDVKM. There are 16 residues in the CDR3. V lost 3 bases to trimming and J lost 1 base; unmatched junction nucleotides: 8. The CDR3 DNA reads as TGTGCCAGCAGTTTGCTACCCGGGACAGATAACTATGGCTACACCTTC. It encodes CASSLLPGTDNYGYTF.

This chain joins TRBV7-9 and TRBJ1-2; no definite D call. This CDR3 region has 15 residues. Trimming pared 1 base from V and 4 bases from J, leaving 13 bases between. CDR1 is SEHNR and CDR2 is FQNEAQ in the germline V gene (reference sequence). The CDR3 DNA sequence: TGTGCCAGCAGCTTAGAAGAGGGCACGACCTATGGCTACACCTTC. The encoded protein is CASSLEEGTTYGYTF.

This clone has only a few counts. This CDR3 reads CASQSGPSTEAFF. CDR3 nucleotides: TGTGCCAGCCAATCGGGGCCTAGCACTGAAGCTTTCTTT. This chain connects TRBV2 to TRBJ1-1; weak D call: TRBD1 (5 bases). V lost 8 bases, J lost 4 bases, and 14 bases lay in between. The germline gives CDR1 SNHLY, CDR2 FYNNEI. This CDR3 region has 13 residues.

This rearrangement joins TRBV5-5 to TRBJ1-1, with D perhaps matching TRBD1 (6 bases). This CDR3 is built from 13 residues. V lost 3 bases, J lost 11 bases, and 17 bases lay in between. Germline assignment: CDR1 SGHKS and CDR2 YYEKEE (reference sequence). CDR3 residues: CASSSTQGTPAFF. CDR3 coding DNA: TGTGCCAGCAGCTCTACCCAGGGGACCCCGGCTTTCTTT.

The chain is built from TRBV19 and TRBJ2-5, with a tentative D call TRBD1 (6 bases). CDR3 length: 16 amino acids. CDR1 LNHDA and CDR2 SQIVND come from the germline V gene (reference sequence). V dropped 5 bases and J dropped 1 base, with 17 bases sitting between them. Here the CDR3 DNA reads TGTGCCAGTAGTCCGCGTCTCAGGGGAAGCCAAGAGACCCAGTACTTC. Translated: CASSPRLRGSQETQYF.

The chain has TRBV5-4 and TRBJ2-1; D is uncertain. Germline V gene sequence: CDR1 SGHNT, CDR2 YYREEE (reference sequence). V lost 4 bases to trimming and J lost 9 bases, with 11 bases between them. This CDR3 comprises 12 residues. CDR3 in amino acids: CASSLGRGEQFF. As DNA, the CDR3 is TGTGCCAGCAGCCTAGGACGCGGTGAGCAGTTCTTC.

The rearrangement links TRBV29-1 to TRBJ1-4; a possible D gene is TRBD1 (6 bases). CDR1 is SQVTM and CDR2 is ANQGSEA in the germline V gene. The CDR3 consists of 15 residues. Trimming stripped 1 base from V and 7 bases from J, with 16 bases between. The CDR3 bases are TGCAGCGTTGAAGTGGGCCGCGGGGGCGGTGAAAAACTGTTTTTT. Encoded protein: CSVEVGRGGGEKLFF. The full variable domain, with the rest looked up from reference TRBV29-1 and TRBJ1-4, is SAVISQKPSRDICQRGTSLTIQCQVDSQVTMMFWYRQQPGQSLTLIATANQGSEATYESGFVIDKFPISRPNLTFSTLTVSNMSPEDSSIYLCSVEVGRGGGEKLFFGSGTQLSVL.